Shown below are 26 T cell receptor beta chains from a single sample sequenced in a study of blood T cells in healthy people across ages. Sample-barcoded 5' priming and a J-beta primer mix drove a second PCR of roughly 6 to 12 cycles. TCRdb fed the 5' RACE reads into MiXCR, producing one record per CDR3 protein. In the table there are some 700,000 distinct CDR3 sequences, 22% of which are singletons. Sequencing was carried out using blood. Receptors originate from a man in his sixties or seventies in good health.

The chain joins TRBV11-2 to TRBJ2-3; D remains unclear. Trimming took 1 base from V and 2 from J, leaving 7 bases between them. The CDR3 covers 14 residues. Germline-derived CDR1 and CDR2 are SGHAT and FQNNGV. The CDR3 is CASSLASFTDTQYF. The CDR3 nucleotides read TGTGCCAGCAGCTTAGCCTCCTTCACAGATACGCAGTATTTT. The whole variable domain, remainder taken from reference TRBV11-2 and TRBJ2-3, is EAGVAQSPRYKIIEKRQSVAFWCNPISGHATLYWYQQILGQGPKLLIQFQNNGVVDDSQLPKDRFSAERLKGVDSTLKIQPAKLEDSAVYLCASSLASFTDTQYFGPGTRLTVL.

This clonotype has at least ten counts. V and J are TRBV20-1 and TRBJ2-3; possibly TRBD2 for D (5 bases). The ends were cut back, 3 bases at V and 1 base at J, with 11 bases in the middle. CDR1 and CDR2 from the germline V gene are DFQATT and SNEGSKA (reference sequence). The CDR3 is made up of 14 amino acids. CDR3 sequence (DNA): TGCAGTGCTAGCAGGAGGTCGGGCACAGATACGCAGTATTTT. Amino acid sequence: CSASRRSGTDTQYF.

Only a few counts were recorded for this clonotype. V and J are TRBV29-1 and TRBJ2-5, with unresolved D. The tail of the sequence fits TRBJ2-7 better, so the J call may be wrong. Germline V gene sequence: CDR1 SQVTM, CDR2 ANQGSEA. This CDR3 spans 14 amino acids. The CDR3 nucleotides read TGCAGCGTTGGGGAAGGCCAACTGTCCTACGAGCAGTACTTC. The encoded protein is CSVGEGQLSYEQYF.

The chain combines TRBV19 with TRBJ2-6; D not resolved. From germline, CDR1 is LNHDA and CDR2 SQIVND (reference sequence). This CDR3 region has 14 residues. Trimming removed 6 bases from V and 4 bases from J, with 10 bases in between. CDR3 DNA sequence: TGTGCCAGTAGAAAGAGGTTCGGGGCCAACGTCCTGACTTTC. Translation: CASRKRFGANVLTF.

This chain links TRBV27 with TRBJ2-6; maybe TRBD1 (5 bases). The ends were cut back, 10 bases at V and 0 bases at J, with 13 bases in the middle. The CDR3 is 15 amino acids. Germline V lookup: CDR1 MNHEY, CDR2 SMNVEV (reference sequence). The chain's CDR3 is CATRAPNSGANVLTF. Here the CDR3 DNA reads TGTGCCACCAGGGCCCCCAACTCTGGGGCCAACGTCCTGACTTTC.

CDR3 residues: CASSPRGGGQAKNIQYF. The CDR3 nucleotides read TGTGCCAGCAGCCCCCGGGGCGGGGGCCAAGCCAAAAACATTCAGTACTTC. This rearrangement joins TRBV6-5 to TRBJ2-4, with a tentative D call TRBD2 (7 bases). This CDR3 has 17 amino acids. V lost 6 bases and J lost 0, with 18 bases in between. Germline V gives CDR1 MNHEY, CDR2 SVGAGI.

This clonotype has only a few counts. V and J are TRBV12-3 or TRBV12-4 and TRBJ2-3; D ambiguous. The CDR3 runs to 13 residues. V lost 6 bases to trimming and J lost 0 bases, with 7 bases between them. The CDR3 bases are TGTGCCAGCAGACCACCTAGCACAGATACGCAGTATTTT. Protein sequence: CASRPPSTDTQYF.

The chain is built from TRBV3-1 and TRBJ2-1; D tentatively fits TRBD1 or TRBD2 (5 bases each). The germline CDR1 and CDR2 sequences are LGHDT and YNNKEL (reference sequence). CDR3 length: 13 amino acids. V was shortened by 8 bases and J by 6 bases, with 14 bases between the two germline ends. CDR3 amino acids: CASCCGDVNEQFF. DNA of the CDR3: TGTGCCAGCTGCTGTGGGGACGTCAATGAGCAGTTCTTC.

The chain is built from TRBV7-9 and TRBJ2-3, with D possibly matching TRBD2 (6 bases). The CDR3 totals 13 residues. Trimming removed 8 bases from V and 3 bases from J, with 12 bases in between. Germline loops: CDR1 SEHNR, CDR2 FQNEAQ (reference sequence). The CDR3 is CASAPSGTDTQYF. DNA of the CDR3: TGTGCCAGCGCCCCCAGCGGGACAGATACGCAGTATTTT.

The genes are TRBV28 and TRBJ2-7; 10 bases agree with TRBD1. The CDR3 has 17 amino acids. In germline, CDR1 is MDHEN, CDR2 SYDVKM. Unmatched junction bases numbered 13, after V lost 4 bases and J lost 4 bases. Here the CDR3 DNA reads TGTGCCAGCAGTTATCTCCTTTGGGGACAGGGGTCGTACGAGCAGTACTTC. Its protein is CASSYLLWGQGSYEQYF.

The chain employs TRBV28 and TRBJ2-1; 7 bases fit TRBD1. The J call could be wrong; TRBJ2-7 is a better fit for the DNA end. Germline CDR1 MDHEN, CDR2 SYDVKM. This CDR3 is 15 amino acids long. The CDR3 DNA reads TGTGCCAGCAGTGCCCCAGGGGGTAGCTCCTACGAGCAGTACTTC. It is translated as CASSAPGGSSYEQYF.

This clonotype has a count of ten or more. The chain carries TRBV12-3 or TRBV12-4 and TRBJ2-5; the D is unclear. The CDR3 contains 10 residues. Trimming removed 3 bases at V and 7 bases at J, with 3 bases between. CDR3 sequence (DNA): TGTGCCAGCAGTTTGGGGACCCAGTACTTC. It codes for CASSLGTQYF.

The chain uses TRBV11-2 and TRBJ2-1, with D unresolved. V was clipped by 3 bases and J by 9 bases, with 9 bases between them. CDR3 length: 12 amino acids. CDR1 and CDR2 (germline): SGHAT, FQNNGV. The CDR3 loop is CASSFSLGEQFF. In DNA, the CDR3 is TGTGCCAGCAGCTTCAGCTTAGGTGAGCAGTTCTTC.

This clonotype was counted a few times. This sequence joins TRBV2 and TRBJ1-4, with D uncertain. V was pared by 7 bases and J by 6 bases, with 15 bases between. The length of the CDR3 is 14 residues. Germline CDR1 is SNHLY and CDR2 is FYNNEI. As DNA, the CDR3 is TGTGCCAGCAAAATTCGTCAGGTCGATGAAAAACTGTTTTTT. This gives the protein CASKIRQVDEKLFF.

This clonotype occurred once. CDR3 nucleotides: TGTGCCAGCAGCCCACAGGTCATCTATGGCTACACCTTC. Encoded protein: CASSPQVIYGYTF. The rearrangement links TRBV28 to TRBJ1-2, with TRBD1 as a possible D gene (5 bases). The CDR3 sequence is 13 residues long. CDR1 and CDR2 from the germline V gene are MDHEN and SYDVKM. V was cut by 6 bases and J by 4 bases, with 12 bases left in between.

The V and J genes are TRBV9 and TRBJ2-5; tentatively, D is TRBD2 (5 bases). The CDR3 has 16 residues. Looked up from germline, CDR1 is SGDLS and CDR2 is YYNGEE. The V and J ends lost 0 bases and 0 bases respectively, with 12 bases between them. CDR3 in DNA: TGTGCCAGCAGCGTAGCTACTAGTCCGTACCAAGAGACCCAGTACTTC. Residues: CASSVATSPYQETQYF.

This clonotype occurred a few times. This chain connects TRBV9 to TRBJ2-2; 7 positions match TRBD1. This CDR3 has 14 amino acids. Germline V gene lookup returns CDR1 SGDLS and CDR2 YYNGEE. J lost 7 bases, V lost 0 bases, and 3 bases had no gene match. CDR3 loop: CASSVGQGSGELFF. The CDR3 nucleotides read TGTGCCAGCAGCGTAGGACAGGGAAGCGGGGAGCTGTTTTTT.

A few counts support this clonotype. Its ends do not fully match the called genes, so a read error is possible. The chain links TRBV5-6 to TRBJ1-2; D is possibly TRBD1 (5 bases). This CDR3 is 15 amino acids long. CDR1 SGHDT and CDR2 YYEEEE come from the germline V gene. The CDR3 coding sequence is TGTGCCAGCAGCCAGGACCGCGGGGGGAACTACGGCTACACCTTC. Its protein product is CASSQDRGGNYGYTF.

This clonotype was seen many times. The genes are TRBV12-3 or TRBV12-4 and TRBJ1-5; D not resolved. CDR3 length: 15 residues. With 3 bases removed from V and 2 bases from J, the gap between germline ends came to 11 bases. CDR3 sequence: CASSFGPPRNQPQHF. The CDR3 nucleotides read TGTGCCAGCAGTTTTGGGCCCCCTCGCAATCAGCCCCAGCATTTT.

This clonotype was observed a handful of times. The rearrangement joins TRBV12-3 or TRBV12-4 to TRBJ2-5; D might be TRBD1 or TRBD2, each matching 6 bases. The ends were cut back, 3 bases at V and 5 bases at J, with 10 bases in the middle. The CDR3 covers 13 residues. CDR3 bases: TGTGCCAGCAGTTTCGGGGGCTGGGAGACCCAGTACTTC. Protein: CASSFGGWETQYF.

There are a few counts of this clonotype. Since a much larger clone is just one base distant, this may be a read error. CDR3 in DNA: TGTGCCAGCAGCCCTGGGACCACTATTCAGTACTTC. Its protein product is CASSPGTTIQYF. This chain connects TRBV7-2 to TRBJ2-4; possibly TRBD1 or TRBD2 for D (5 bases each). Germline values: CDR1 SGHTA, CDR2 FQGNSA. V lost 5 bases, J lost 10 bases, and 12 bases lay in between. The length of the CDR3 is 12 residues.

This chain connects TRBV6-5 to TRBJ2-5; TRBD2 agrees at 10 bases. TRBJ2-7 explains the end of the DNA better; the J call may be wrong. This CDR3 comprises 15 residues. The germline V gene encodes CDR1 MNHEY and CDR2 SVGAGI. The CDR3 region is CASSPGLARTYEQYV. The CDR3 coding sequence is TGTGCCAGCAGCCCGGGACTAGCGCGAACCTACGAGCAGTACGTC.

CDR3 amino acids: CASTGVGGTGNTIYF. The CDR3 region has the DNA TGTGCCAGCACAGGGGTCGGGGGGACTGGAAACACCATATATTTT. V usage is TRBV6-5 and J usage is TRBJ1-3; TRBD1 is a possible D gene (6 bases). CDR1 and CDR2 (germline): MNHEY, SVGAGI. The CDR3 length is 15 residues. V was clipped by 7 bases and J by 2 bases, with 15 bases between them.

The gene calls are TRBV6-5 and TRBJ2-5; D unresolved. CDR3 length: 12 residues. CDR1 and CDR2 (germline): MNHEY, SVGAGI. With 6 bases removed from V and 4 bases from J, the gap between germline ends came to 9 bases. In nucleotides, the CDR3 is TGTGCCAGCAGAAGCCCCATAGAGACCCAGTACTTC. Protein sequence: CASRSPIETQYF.

This clonotype appeared a few times. The chain is built from TRBV6-5 and TRBJ1-1; perhaps TRBD1 as D (6 bases). The CDR3 is made up of 15 amino acids. The germline CDR1 and CDR2 sequences are MNHEY and SVGAGI. V was pared by 0 bases and J by 5 bases, with 13 bases between. The CDR3 DNA reads as TGTGCCAGCAGTTACTCCAGGGGCTCGGGGACTGAAGCTTTCTTT. This translates into CASSYSRGSGTEAFF.

The J gene is TRBJ2-5, the V gene TRBV7-9; a possible D gene is TRBD1 (5 bases). The CDR3 consists of 15 residues. Germline V gene data show CDR1 as SEHNR and CDR2 as FQNEAQ (reference sequence). V was cut by 0 bases and J by 5 bases, with 13 bases left in between. CDR3 bases: TGTGCCAGCAGCTTAGCTGAGTACAGGCCGGAGACCCAGTACTTC. This translates into CASSLAEYRPETQYF.